The subject of this entry is one T cell receptor beta chain. The protocol was immunoSEQ multiplex PCR, while the TCRdb copy is restricted to in-frame clones and leaves out a portion. Among about 200,000 clones listed, around 90% were seen once. This entry is derived from a study of blood T cell repertoires in COVID-19. The sample consisted of peripheral blood. The clonotype comes from a man in his sixties who had recovered from COVID-19.

CDR3 amino acids: CASSEAGGYTF. The CDR3 nucleotides are TGTGCCTCCTCCGAGGCGGGAGGCTACACCTTC. V usage is TRBV19 and J usage is TRBJ1-2; D unresolved. CDR3 length: 11 residues. The V gene's germline CDR1 is LNHDA and CDR2 SQIVND (reference sequence). V dropped 11 bases and J dropped 8 bases, with 15 bases sitting between them.